This T cell receptor (beta chain) was documented in a study of cytomegalovirus exposure and HLA in healthy donors. Study findings and constraints: Later on, an analysis found that several of the most significant clusters appeared to be linked to common viral pathogens, which included parvovirus B19. Confirmation was obtained in vitro that three CMV-associated chains are specific for CMV antigens. A previous analysis found most TCR beta V segments productive roughly 87% or roughly 30% of the time.

V was cut by 4 bases and J by 0 bases, with 9 bases left in between. CDR1 is SQVTM, CDR2 ANQGSEA, per germline. This CDR3 has 14 amino acids. In the case of this clone: Its antigen remains unidentified.

The study ran its PCR with 60 Vbeta and 13 Jbeta primers. TCRdb keeps only in-frame clones here, not all; method: immunoSEQ multiplex PCR. The sample holds about 170,000 clones; about 59% are singletons and the top ten take about 3.2%. The origin of this receptor is a man aged 35 to 55 in good health and CMV-seronegative. Material: PBMCs. The V and J genes are TRBV29-1 and TRBJ2-2; D ambiguous. Here the CDR3 reads CSVVGKTNTGELFF. The DNA of the CDR3 is TGCAGCGTTGTGGGCAAAACGAACACCGGGGAGCTGTTTTTT.